These 28 T cell receptor beta chains share one sample of origin, sequenced in a study of T cells in Graves' hyperthyroidism and ophthalmopathy. What was amplified from RNA transcripts were TCR beta CDR3 regions. Initially, a first-round RT-PCR of the TCR CDR3 employed the HTBI primer set. Each CDR3 protein gets one entry after TCRdb re-called the multiplex PCR reads with MiXCR. The sample records about 720,000 distinct CDR3 sequences, roughly 20% being singletons. The sequenced sample consisted of blood. These receptors came from a woman aged 45-60 years with Graves' hyperthyroidism that later progressed to Graves' ophthalmopathy.

The chain couples TRBV18 to TRBJ2-5; no clear D gene. CDR1 is KGHSH and CDR2 is LQKENI in the germline V gene. The CDR3 has 13 residues. V was shortened by 1 base and J by 3 bases, with 6 bases between the two germline ends. The CDR3 sequence is CASSPRQEETQYF. The CDR3 coding sequence is TGTGCCAGCTCACCACGACAAGAAGAGACCCAGTACTTC.

The V gene is TRBV20-1, the J gene TRBJ2-2; 7 bases match TRBD2. Germline trimming cut 1 base from V and 7 bases from J; bases unmatched to any gene: 0. The V gene's germline CDR1 is DFQATT and CDR2 SNEGSKA (reference sequence). The CDR3 consists of 12 residues. CDR3 nucleotide sequence: TGCAGTGCTAGAGGGACTAGCGGGGAGCTGTTTTTT. This translates into CSARGTSGELFF.

This clonotype has at least ten counts. This chain connects TRBV11-2 to TRBJ1-3; weak D call: TRBD1 (5 bases). Trimming pared 0 bases from V and 4 bases from J, leaving 10 bases between. The germline gives CDR1 SGHAT, CDR2 FQNNGV. This CDR3 has 15 amino acids. CDR3 bases: TGTGCCAGCAGCTTAGAGGCAGGGTCAGGAAACACCATATATTTT. Translating gives CASSLEAGSGNTIYF.

This clonotype occurred many times. The J gene is TRBJ2-3, the V gene TRBV9; D unclear. V was pared by 2 bases and J by 4 bases, with 11 bases between. This CDR3 region has 14 residues. Germline values: CDR1 SGDLS, CDR2 YYNGEE. This CDR3 reads CASSVSGVADTQYF. The CDR3 nucleotides read TGTGCCAGCAGCGTTTCGGGTGTTGCAGATACGCAGTATTTT.

This clonotype was seen ten or more times. The V call is TRBV5-5, the J call TRBJ2-3, with no clear D. V shed 4 bases and J shed 2 bases, with 20 bases lying between them. CDR3 length: 17 residues. Germline V lookup: CDR1 SGHKS, CDR2 YYEKEE (reference sequence). CDR3 amino acids: CASSPLPTERATDTQYF. As DNA, the CDR3 is TGTGCCAGCAGCCCCCTTCCCACAGAAAGGGCCACAGATACGCAGTATTTT.

This clonotype was detected ten times or more. The chain links TRBV7-2 to TRBJ1-1; D remains ambiguous. The V end was cut by 5 bases, the J end by 1 base, with 11 bases between. The CDR3 has 14 residues. Per germline, CDR1 SGHTA and CDR2 FQGNSA. The CDR3 DNA reads TGTGCCAGCAGCACGACGGTTGGGAACACTGAAGCTTTCTTT. Protein sequence: CASSTTVGNTEAFF.

This clonotype was detected once. This rearrangement joins TRBV7-9 to TRBJ2-1; D may be TRBD2 (5 bases). Trimming took 1 base from V and 3 from J, leaving 7 bases between them. The CDR3 is 14 residues long. Germline-derived CDR1 and CDR2 are SEHNR and FQNEAQ (reference sequence). CDR3 in amino acids: CASSLDSGYNEQFF. Here the CDR3 DNA reads TGTGCCAGCAGCTTAGACAGCGGCTACAATGAGCAGTTCTTC.

There are a few counts of this clonotype. This chain connects TRBV20-1 to TRBJ1-6; D possibly corresponds to TRBD1 (5 bases). V was pared by 2 bases and J by 0 bases, with 11 bases between. Germline V CDR1 and CDR2: DFQATT, SNEGSKA (reference sequence). The CDR3 is made up of 16 amino acids. CDR3 sequence: CSARSRVSSYNSPLHF. CDR3 DNA: TGCAGTGCTAGATCCAGGGTGAGCTCCTATAATTCACCCCTCCACTTT.

This clonotype was observed at least ten times. The chain is built from TRBV5-1 and TRBJ1-6; 10 bases align to TRBD1. CDR3 size: 15 residues. Germline CDR1 SGHRS, CDR2 YFSETQ. Losses at the gene ends were 0 bases for V and 7 bases for J; bases not matched to a gene: 1. The CDR3 coding sequence is TGCGCCAGCAGCTTGGAGGGACAGGGGAATTCACCCCTCCACTTT. It translates to CASSLEGQGNSPLHF.

This clonotype was seen a handful of times. In DNA form, the CDR3 reads TGCGCCAGCAGTGATGCAGGGGAGGACACCGGGGAGCTGTTTTTT. This codes for CASSDAGEDTGELFF. The rearrangement links TRBV5-1 to TRBJ2-2; D might be TRBD1 or TRBD2, each matching 6 bases. V lost 5 bases, J lost 3 bases, and 14 bases lay in between. The length of the CDR3 is 15 residues. Germline values: CDR1 SGHRS, CDR2 YFSETQ.

This clonotype was seen repeatedly, ten times or more. The J gene is TRBJ1-1, the V gene TRBV18; D uncertain. The CDR3 length is 13 residues. Germline V CDR1 and CDR2: KGHSH, LQKENI. The ends were cut back, 2 bases at V and 1 base at J, with 5 bases in the middle. The CDR3: CASSPNKNTEAFF. The CDR3 DNA follows: TGTGCCAGCTCACCAAACAAGAACACTGAAGCTTTCTTT. The variable domain in full, completed from reference TRBV18 and TRBJ1-1, reads NAGVMQNPRHLVRRRGQEARLRCSPMKGHSHVYWYRQLPEEGLKFMVYLQKENIIDESGMPKERFSAEFPKEGPSILRIQQVVRGDSAAYFCASSPNKNTEAFFGQGTRLTVV.

This rearrangement joins TRBV18 to TRBJ2-1; no clear D gene. The V gene's germline CDR1 is KGHSH and CDR2 LQKENI. V lost 3 bases and J lost 3, with 12 bases in between. This CDR3 region has 15 residues. The CDR3 reads CASSPQVLRYNEQFF. In DNA form, the CDR3 reads TGTGCCAGCTCACCGCAAGTCCTTCGCTACAATGAGCAGTTCTTC.

The rearrangement links TRBV14 to TRBJ2-7; 10 nucleotides line up with TRBD2. CDR1 and CDR2 (germline): SGHDN, FVKESK. This CDR3 comprises 16 residues. V lost 1 base to trimming and J lost 4 bases; unmatched junction nucleotides: 7. The CDR3 spells CASSQVRASGSYEQYF. CDR3 sequence (DNA): TGTGCCAGCAGCCAAGTGAGGGCTAGCGGGAGTTACGAGCAGTACTTC.

In this sample, this clonotype turned up a few times. V is TRBV7-3 and J is TRBJ1-6; tentative D call: TRBD1 (6 bases). Germline V gene data show CDR1 as SGHTA and CDR2 as FQGTGA. The ends were cut back, 5 bases at V and 7 bases at J, with 15 bases in the middle. The CDR3 contains 15 residues. In nucleotides, the CDR3 is TGTGCCAGCAGCGCTCAGGGGTTAGGCAATTCACCCCTCCACTTT. Translation: CASSAQGLGNSPLHF. Looking up the rest from reference TRBV7-3 and TRBJ1-6 gives the full variable domain: GAGVSQTPSNKVTEKGKYVELRCDPISGHTALYWYRQSLGQGPEFLIYFQGTGAADDSGLPNDRFFAVRPEGSVSTLKIQRTERGDSAVYLCASSAQGLGNSPLHFGNGTRLTVT.

Many counts were recorded for this clonotype. The CDR3, as DNA: TGTGCCAGCAGTTTGAACAGGGGAGAGACCCAGTACTTC. Its translation: CASSLNRGETQYF. V and J are TRBV12-3 or TRBV12-4 and TRBJ2-5, with TRBD1 matching over 7 bases. After removal of 3 bases from V and 4 bases from J, the junction contained 2 bases not matched to a gene. This CDR3 contains 13 residues.

This clonotype was counted many times. The chain carries TRBV3-1 and TRBJ1-1; TRBD1 might be the D (6 bases). This CDR3 is 14 amino acids long. Germline V gene sequence: CDR1 LGHDT, CDR2 YNNKEL (reference sequence). The ends were cut back, 6 bases at V and 1 base at J, with 12 bases in the middle. CDR3 DNA sequence: TGTGCCAGCAGTCCGGACAGAGAGAACACTGAAGCTTTCTTT. Its translation is CASSPDRENTEAFF.

The chain has TRBV4-1 and TRBJ1-5; 8 positions match TRBD1. Germline V CDR1 and CDR2: MGHRA, YSYEKL. With 0 bases clipped from V and 5 bases from J, the junction kept 6 bases outside the gene matches. This CDR3 region has 16 residues. This CDR3 is CASSQEWTGTDQPQHF. The CDR3 nucleotides read TGCGCCAGCAGCCAAGAATGGACAGGGACTGATCAGCCCCAGCATTTT.

Many counts were recorded for this clonotype. The chain links TRBV18 to TRBJ1-4; 9 nucleotides match TRBD1. Trimming cost V 5 bases and J 7 bases; bases outside gene matches: 8. Germline CDR1 reads KGHSH; CDR2 reads LQKENI. The CDR3 has 15 amino acids. CDR3 nucleotides: TGTGCCAGCTCAGGCCGGACAGGGGTGCGTGAAAAACTGTTTTTT. Translating it yields CASSGRTGVREKLFF. Full variable domain (missing parts from reference TRBV18 and TRBJ1-4): NAGVMQNPRHLVRRRGQEARLRCSPMKGHSHVYWYRQLPEEGLKFMVYLQKENIIDESGMPKERFSAEFPKEGPSILRIQQVVRGDSAAYFCASSGRTGVREKLFFGSGTQLSVL.

This chain uses TRBV11-2 with TRBJ1-2, with 9 positions matching TRBD1. J was trimmed by 6 bases and V by 1 base; bases with no gene match: 6. Germline V CDR1 and CDR2: SGHAT, FQNNGV. The CDR3 totals 15 residues. The CDR3 nucleotides are TGTGCCAGCAGCTTAGGGACAGGGGAAGGGAATGGCTACACCTTC. Its protein is CASSLGTGEGNGYTF.

The chain has TRBV27 and TRBJ2-2; no firm D call. Per the germline V gene, CDR1 is MNHEY and CDR2 is SMNVEV (reference sequence). The CDR3 totals 12 residues. Trimming cost V 5 bases and J 7 bases, with 8 bases left between them. CDR3 protein: CASSKLGGELFF. The CDR3 DNA follows: TGTGCCAGCAGTAAGCTCGGCGGGGAGCTGTTTTTT.

The chain uses TRBV5-4 and TRBJ1-1; D gene uncertain. CDR3 length equals 15 residues. The germline V and J ends were trimmed by 6 bases and 3 bases, with 18 bases remaining between them. Germline loops: CDR1 SGHNT, CDR2 YYREEE (reference sequence). CDR3 sequence (DNA): TGTGCCAGCACCACGAATCGGCTTAGGGACACTGAAGCTTTCTTT. Protein sequence: CASTTNRLRDTEAFF.

In this sample, this clonotype turned up many times. The V gene is TRBV18, the J gene TRBJ2-7, with D unclear. The ends were cut back, 0 bases at V and 0 bases at J, with 9 bases in the middle. In germline, CDR1 is KGHSH, CDR2 LQKENI. The CDR3 sequence is 15 residues long. CDR3 nucleotide sequence: TGTGCCAGCTCACCACCGGGGTTAAGCTCCTACGAGCAGTACTTC. It specifies CASSPPGLSSYEQYF.

The table lists this clonotype with a few counts. The CDR3 protein is CASGSRTGGAGTEAFF. CDR3 in DNA: TGCGCCAGCGGCTCGAGGACAGGGGGCGCGGGTACTGAAGCTTTCTTT. This chain uses TRBV5-1 with TRBJ1-1; 11 bases map to TRBD1. Germline-derived CDR1 and CDR2 are SGHRS and YFSETQ. The CDR3 is made up of 16 amino acids. V lost 7 bases to trimming and J lost 5 bases; unmatched junction nucleotides: 13.

There are many counts of this clonotype. J is TRBJ2-1 and V is TRBV5-8, with D hard to call. V lost 5 bases, J lost 5 bases, and 20 bases lay in between. The CDR3 is made up of 16 amino acids. CDR1 is SGHTS, CDR2 YDEGEE, per germline. The DNA of the CDR3 is TGTGCCAGCAGTACACTAAACTTTCGGTCGCACAATGAGCAGTTCTTC. Protein: CASSTLNFRSHNEQFF.

The chain combines TRBV11-3 with TRBJ2-4, with TRBD1 matching 7 bases. J was trimmed by 1 base and V by 4 bases; bases with no gene match: 7. Germline assignment: CDR1 SGHNT and CDR2 YENEEA. CDR3 length: 16 amino acids. The CDR3 nucleotides read TGTGCCAGCAGCTCTATAAAACAGGGGGCCAAAAACATTCAGTACTTC. Translation gives CASSSIKQGAKNIQYF.

This clonotype was observed once. This chain uses TRBV18 with TRBJ1-6; 8 bases align to TRBD1. The CDR3 covers 17 residues. The J segment lost 5 bases and the V segment lost 4 bases, leaving 10 bases of the junction unmatched. Germline V gene lookup returns CDR1 KGHSH and CDR2 LQKENI. The CDR3 region is CASSHNRDRPHNSPLHF. The CDR3, as DNA: TGTGCCAGCTCACACAACCGGGACAGGCCTCATAATTCACCCCTCCACTTT.

About this clonotype: No conserved phenylalanine or tryptophan is present at the end of the CDR3, so a read error is the likely explanation. This chain uses TRBV7-8 with TRBJ1-2; 8 bases align to TRBD1. Germline CDR1 reads SGHVS; CDR2 reads FQNEAQ. The CDR3 covers 15 residues. The trim removed 2 bases at V and 3 bases at J, leaving 5 bases unmatched. In DNA, the CDR3 is TGTGCCAGCAGCTTATCAGGGGGCGCTGACTATGGCTACACCCTC. Residues: CASSLSGGADYGYTL.

This clonotype has a count of ten or more. The genes are TRBV5-1 and TRBJ1-2; D unclear. Germline V CDR1 and CDR2: SGHRS, YFSETQ. The CDR3 runs 11 residues. V lost 2 bases to trimming and J lost 7 bases, with 6 bases between them. For the CDR3, the DNA is TGCGCCAGCAGCTTCAAGGGTGGCTACACCTTC. The encoded protein is CASSFKGGYTF.